Listed below are T cell receptor beta chains from one sample, sequenced in a study of blood T cells in healthy people across ages. Via MiXCR, TCRdb re-called the 5' RACE reads, giving one row per CDR3 protein. The sample includes 700,000 or so distinct CDR3 sequences, around 41% seen only once; the top ten take 25% to 35%. The specimen was blood. The receptors shown here come from a man aged 80 or over in good health. Both conserved end residues are part of each CDR3. Each record gives: V gene, clone size, D gene, CDR3 length, J gene, CDR3 protein, CDR3 DNA. The D gene is left open where the match is weak. Clone size, where shown, is once, few, many, or a class for clones that have expanded.

>TRBV28|few|NA|15|TRBJ2-6
CASSLSATGANVLTF
TGTGCCAGCAGTTTATCGGCAACTGGGGCCAACGTCCTGACTTTC
>TRBV15|NA|NA|18|TRBJ2-2
CATSTEWWGISNTGELFF
TGTGCCACCTCCACCGAGTGGTGGGGGATCTCGAACACCGGGGAGCTGTTTTTT
>TRBV4-3|few|NA|14|TRBJ1-6
CASSQDRRYSPLHF
TGCGCCAGCAGCCAAGATCGGAGATATTCACCCCTCCACTTT
>TRBV5-5|few|NA|14|TRBJ1-1
CASSPLGRDTEAFF
TGTGCCAGCAGCCCCCTTGGACGGGACACTGAAGCTTTCTTT
>TRBV7-2|NA|NA|15|TRBJ1-5
CASSPGPGQNQPRHF
TGTGCCAGCAGCCCAGGGCCGGGACAAAATCAGCCCCGGCATTTT
>TRBV3-1|few|NA|12|TRBJ2-1
CASSQSGFEQFF
TGTGCCAGCAGCCAATCGGGATTTGAGCAGTTCTTC
>TRBV20-1|NA|NA|12|TRBJ1-2
CSHRASDYGYTF
TGCAGTCACAGGGCATCGGACTATGGCTACACCTTC
>TRBV6-2/TRBV6-3|few|TRBD2|15|TRBJ2-3
CASSAPSGGTDTQYF
TGTGCCAGCAGCGCCCCGAGCGGGGGCACAGATACGCAGTATTTT
>TRBV29-1|NA|NA|12|TRBJ2-7
CSGRLSYNEQYF
TGCAGCGGTCGGCTGTCCTACAATGAGCAGTACTTC
>TRBV7-2|few|NA|14|TRBJ2-1
CASSTDFSYNEQFF
TGTGCCAGCAGTACGGACTTCTCCTACAATGAGCAGTTCTTC
>TRBV20-1|NA|NA|17|TRBJ1-5
CSARFPRDLSSNQPQHF
TGCAGTGCTAGGTTCCCCCGGGACTTGAGCAGCAATCAGCCCCAGCATTTT
>TRBV9|NA|NA|14|TRBJ2-2
CASTTDPNTGELFF
TGTGCCAGCACCACAGACCCGAACACCGGGGAGCTGTTTTTT
>TRBV12-3/TRBV12-4|once|TRBD1|15|TRBJ2-1
CASSLRTGGLNEQFF
TGTGCCAGCAGTTTAAGGACAGGGGGACTCAATGAGCAGTTCTTC
>TRBV4-2|NA|NA|15|TRBJ1-6
CASRTAHSYNSPLHF
TGTGCCAGCAGGACAGCCCACTCCTATAATTCACCCCTCCACTTT
>TRBV5-6|NA|TRBD1|14|TRBJ2-1
CASGRQGLYNEQFF
TGTGCCAGCGGACGACAGGGGCTGTACAATGAGCAGTTCTTC
>TRBV6-2/TRBV6-3|many|NA|12|TRBJ2-5
CASSSIRETQYF
TGTGCCAGCAGTTCAATACGGGAGACCCAGTACTTC
>TRBV6-5|few|NA|11|TRBJ2-3
CASTVLDTQYF
TGTGCCAGCACCGTCTTGGATACGCAGTATTTT
>TRBV5-1|NA|NA|14|TRBJ1-5
CASSPGTFNQPQHF
TGCGCCAGCAGCCCCGGGACCTTCAATCAGCCCCAGCATTTT
>TRBV20-1|many|NA|17|TRBJ2-3
CSARPPGRTLIPHTQYF
TGCAGTGCTAGACCCCCAGGGCGGACTCTAATCCCCCATACGCAGTATTTT
>TRBV11-3|NA|NA|14|TRBJ1-4
CASSLEGTHEKLFF
TGTGCCAGCAGCTTAGAGGGGACTCACGAAAAACTGTTTTTT
>TRBV18|once|NA|15|TRBJ2-3
CASSPNKASTDTQYF
TGTGCCAGCTCACCAAACAAGGCAAGCACAGATACGCAGTATTTT
>TRBV27|many|TRBD1|15|TRBJ2-7
CASIRTGTGSYEQYF
TGTGCCAGCATCAGAACCGGGACAGGGTCCTACGAGCAGTACTTC
>TRBV21-1|NA|NA|11|TRBJ2-1
CASIPRETQFF
TGTGCCAGCATCCCTCGAGAGACCCAGTTCTTC
>TRBV6-5|NA|NA|15|TRBJ2-1
CASSYDLMQGNEQFF
TGTGCCAGCAGTTACGACTTAATGCAGGGGAATGAGCAGTTCTTC
>TRBV29-1|many|NA|14|TRBJ2-5
CSVKRPQGVETQYF
TGCAGCGTTAAAAGGCCCCAGGGTGTTGAGACCCAGTACTTC
>TRBV20-1|NA|TRBD1|16|TRBJ2-3
CSAGARTGDYTDTQYF
TGCAGTGCTGGAGCAAGGACAGGGGATTACACAGATACGCAGTATTTT
>TRBV20-1|few|TRBD1|16|TRBJ2-4
CSAGVGQGLAKNIQYF
TGCAGTGCTGGGGTAGGACAGGGACTAGCCAAAAACATTCAGTACTTC
>TRBV6-2/TRBV6-3|NA|NA|15|TRBJ2-7
CASTRPGPGGYEQYF
TGTGCCAGCACCAGACCGGGCCCCGGGGGTTACGAGCAGTACTTC
>TRBV7-9|NA|TRBD1|15|TRBJ1-6
CASSLTGGYNSPLHF
TGTGCCAGCAGCTTGACAGGGGGCTATAATTCACCCCTCCACTTT
>TRBV10-1|NA|NA|14|TRBJ2-7
CASSESGREHEQYF
TGCGCCAGCAGTGAGTCGGGGCGGGAACACGAGCAGTACTTC
>TRBV5-1|few|NA|14|TRBJ2-1
CASSLASYSTEQFF
TGCGCCAGCAGCTTGGCCTCTTACAGTACAGAGCAGTTCTTC
>TRBV7-2|few|NA|13|TRBJ2-5
CASSLSPHETQYF
TGTGCCAGCAGCCTGAGCCCCCATGAGACCCAGTACTTC
>TRBV5-1|NA|NA|15|TRBJ2-5
CASSLADGRGVTQYF
TGCGCCAGCAGCTTGGCGGACGGGCGAGGTGTGACCCAGTACTTC
>TRBV12-5|few|NA|14|TRBJ2-3
CASGGVGGTDTQYF
TGTGCTAGTGGTGGGGTCGGTGGCACAGATACGCAGTATTTT
>TRBV6-5|NA|NA|13|TRBJ2-5
CASTTDERETQYF
TGTGCCAGCACAACAGATGAGAGGGAGACCCAGTACTTC
>TRBV24-1|NA|NA|13|TRBJ2-5
CATSLSGVETQYF
TGTGCCACCAGTCTATCCGGGGTAGAGACCCAGTACTTC
>TRBV7-2|few|TRBD2|15|TRBJ2-2
CASSLARGSTGELFF
TGTGCCAGCAGCTTAGCGCGGGGGAGCACCGGGGAGCTGTTTTTT
>TRBV7-8|NA|NA|16|TRBJ2-7
CASSENERRLTYEQYF
TGTGCCAGCAGTGAGAACGAACGGAGATTGACCTACGAGCAGTACTTC
>TRBV6-2/TRBV6-3|few|TRBD1|12|TRBJ2-7
CASRDRVYEQYF
TGTGCCAGCAGGGACAGGGTTTACGAGCAGTACTTC
>TRBV7-2|few|NA|14|TRBJ2-3
CASSQGRVTDTQYF
TGTGCCAGCAGCCAGGGAAGGGTCACAGATACGCAGTATTTT
>TRBV7-9|NA|NA|16|TRBJ1-3
CASSLADVGPGNTIYF
TGTGCCAGCAGCTTAGCGGATGTGGGCCCTGGAAACACCATATATTTT